This TCR beta chain was sequenced during a study of neoadjuvant nivolumab and ipilimumab in lung cancer. Comment on this clone: Its antigen remains unidentified.

TCRdb's table, derived via immunoSEQ multiplex PCR, lists solely in-frame clones and lacks some. In the table there are about 38,000 clones, nearly 90% of which are singletons. Study-level findings and limits: Resected tumors had greater TCR richness and clonality than uninvolved lung. TCR sequencing covered a small number of samples. Only a single major-pathologic-response sample was available for clonality analysis.

The CDR3 spans 15 residues. Germline assignment: CDR1 SGHNT and CDR2 YYREEE (reference sequence). Trimming removed 0 bases from V and 5 bases from J, with 14 bases in between. Source: peripheral blood, taken before neoadjuvant nivolumab, alone or with ipilimumab. The chain carries TRBV5-4 and TRBJ2-5; D tentatively reads TRBD1 or TRBD2 (5 bases each). The receptor comes from an adult with non-small cell lung cancer. CDR3: CASSLGGYGAETQYF. CDR3 sequence (DNA): TGTGCCAGCAGCTTGGGAGGGTATGGGGCGGAGACCCAGTACTTC. The full variable domain, completed using reference TRBV5-4 and TRBJ2-5, is ETGVTQSPTHLIKTRGQQVTLRCSSQSGHNTVSWYQQALGQGPQFIFQYYREEENGRGNFPPRFSGLQFPNYSSELNVNALELDDSALYLCASSLGGYGAETQYFGPGTRLLVL.